This T cell receptor beta chain was documented in a study of T cell changes during pregnancy in multiple sclerosis. The table came from immunoSEQ multiplex PCR; TCRdb's copy has only in-frame clones and leaves some out. The data contain 85,000 to 110,000 clones, around 94% of them seen just once; the ten biggest clones take up 0.8% to 1%. The TCR was taken from a female donor with multiple sclerosis, enrolled in a pregnancy study. Source: peripheral blood, taken after pregnancy.

The DNA of the CDR3 is TGTGCCAGCAGCTTAGGGGCAGGGAGGTCCAATCAGCCCCAGCATTTT. Translation gives CASSLGAGRSNQPQHF. The chain links TRBV7-2 to TRBJ1-5; possible D gene TRBD1, 5 bases. This CDR3 contains 16 residues. V lost 1 base, J lost 3 bases, and 13 bases lay in between. CDR1 SGHTA and CDR2 FQGNSA come from the germline V gene.